This T cell receptor (beta chain) was recorded in a study of TIL therapy for anti-PD-1-resistant metastatic lung cancer. Time point noted: pre-treatment sample, taken before nivolumab and TIL therapy. This clone appeared a few times. The ends were cut back, 6 bases at V and 0 bases at J, with 15 bases in the middle. CDR3 length equals 16 residues. Germline lookup yields CDR1 MDHEN and CDR2 SYDVKM. The immunoSEQ assay was v3. Generated by immunoSEQ multiplex PCR, the TCRdb table keeps only in-frame clones and is missing some. Of 50,000 to 60,000 clones listed, 80% to 90% are singletons. This TCR was sampled from a person between 25 and 79 years old with non-small cell lung cancer. This sample comprised blood, obtained at baseline. The genes are TRBV28 and TRBJ2-4; D gene uncertain. CDR3: CASSLLSLGAKNIQYF. The CDR3 DNA follows: TGTGCCAGCAGCCTCCTGTCCCTGGGAGCCAAAAACATTCAGTACTTC. The whole variable domain, filled in from reference TRBV28 and TRBJ2-4, reads DVKVTQSSRYLVKRTGEKVFLECVQDMDHENMFWYRQDPGLGLRLIYFSYDVKMKEKGDIPEGYSVSREKKERFSLILESASTNQTSMYLCASSLLSLGAKNIQYFGAGTRLSVL.